This T cell receptor (beta chain) was captured in a study of molecular identifiers for immune sequencing clone quantification. TCRdb redid the calling of the PCR reads with MiXCR, one entry per CDR3 protein. Among over 600,000 distinct CDR3 sequences listed, just under 20% were seen once. Comments on this clonotype: Its specificity is not known.

The CDR3 has 15 amino acids. Germline assignment: CDR1 MNHEY and CDR2 SMNVEV (reference sequence). V trimming: 3 bases; J trimming: 5 bases; junction bases outside the gene matches: 7. Findings and limits, study-wide: Clones above 20 RNA copies contained over 97% of effector molecules and under 1% of naive molecules.

The source material was naive CD8+ T cells from blood, with Jurkat cell RNA spiked in. Noted subset: FACS-sorted CD8+CD4-CCR7+CD45RA+ naive T cells. This receptor was taken from a human donor in good health. Some libraries in this study had Jurkat cell RNA spiked in. The V and J genes are TRBV27 and TRBJ2-7; the match to TRBD2 covers 10 bases. CDR3 sequence (DNA): TGTGCCAGCAGTTTCCCCGGGACTAGCGTCCACGAGCAGTACTTC. This sequence encodes CASSFPGTSVHEQYF.